This T cell receptor beta chain was recovered during a study of identical twins. This clonotype was seen at least ten times. Its target is not known. Each CDR3 protein is one row after TCRdb ran MiXCR on the 5' RACE reads. This table has approximately 620,000 distinct CDR3 sequences, around 8.3% appearing once. Study-level findings and limits: Cord blood's abundant beta clonotypes had fewer insertions, unlike memory repertoires. Weaker excess sharing between twins was seen in beta out-of-frame sequences.

Germline V gives CDR1 ENHRY, CDR2 SYGVKD. Trimming cost V 0 bases and J 5 bases, with 13 bases left between them. The CDR3 runs to 15 residues. This sample also belongs to another study, concerning yellow fever vaccine responses in identical twins.

The chain employs TRBV10-3 and TRBJ2-5; D is perhaps TRBD1 (6 bases). Sequenced sample: PBMCs. This sequence originates from a woman between 18 and 29 years old in good health. This chain's CDR3 is CAISESRTATETQYF. CDR3 DNA: TGTGCCATCAGTGAGTCGAGGACAGCGACGGAGACCCAGTACTTC.